The 2 T cell receptor beta chains listed next were all sequenced from one sample in a study of beta chain features in type 1 diabetes. Study-level findings and limits: In all four CD4+ subsets, TCRB CDR3 length was significantly, moderately reduced in type 1 diabetes.

Expressed TCRB transcripts were sequenced because the entire RNA isolate underwent reverse transcription. This table comes from immunoSEQ multiplex PCR, and its TCRdb copy is limited to in-frame clones, with some not included. Counted here are a few hundred thousand clones, roughly 13% occurring once; the ten biggest clones make up approximately 0.01%. These receptors' targets are unknown. Sequencing used naive CD4+ T cells from blood. Receptors were obtained from a woman aged 18-29 years with type 1 diabetes.

This clone was counted only a few times. V and J are TRBV18 and TRBJ1-4, with TRBD1 identical over 9 bases. The CDR3 is 14 residues long. V shed 3 bases, J shed 7 bases, and the junction held 3 bases outside the gene matches. CDR1 KGHSH and CDR2 LQKENI come from the germline V gene. The CDR3 nucleotides are TGTGCCAGCTCACCGGGGACAGGGCCTGAAAAACTGTTTTTT. Protein: CASSPGTGPEKLFF.

The chain carries TRBV9 and TRBJ2-5; D is unclear. V lost 4 bases to trimming and J lost 5 bases, with 12 bases between them. Germline V CDR1 and CDR2: SGDLS, YYNGEE. The CDR3 contains 13 residues. The CDR3 protein is CASSQHNGETQYF. The DNA for the CDR3 is TGTGCCAGCAGCCAGCACAACGGGGAGACCCAGTACTTC.